These 17 T cell receptor beta chains were sequenced from one sample in a study of cytomegalovirus exposure and HLA in healthy donors. The PCR was carried out with 60 Vbeta primers and 13 Jbeta primers. Repertoires were generated with immunoSEQ multiplex PCR, while TCRdb's copy carries only in-frame clones and drops some. This table holds about 150,000 clones, under 85% found once. Sequenced: PBMCs. Every receptor here comes from a man between 18 and 35 years old in good health and CMV-seronegative.

This chain joins TRBV5-8 and TRBJ1-2; D gene uncertain. V was shortened by 10 bases and J by 0 bases, with 10 bases between the two germline ends. This CDR3 has 12 amino acids. CDR1 is SGHTS and CDR2 is YDEGEE in the germline V gene. The CDR3 loop reads CAPQPANYGYTF. The CDR3 DNA sequence: TGTGCCCCCCAACCGGCTAACTATGGCTACACCTTC.

The chain carries TRBV6-6 and TRBJ2-7; D remains unclear. This CDR3 has 13 residues. Germline CDR1 and CDR2: MNHNY and SVGAGI (reference sequence). Trimming took 7 bases from V and 5 from J, leaving 15 bases between them. CDR3 in amino acids: CASNLLFADEQYF. As DNA, the CDR3 is TGTGCCAGCAATTTACTATTTGCGGACGAGCAGTACTTC.

In its sample, this clone was seen a few times. The V gene is TRBV10-3, the J gene TRBJ1-3, with D perhaps TRBD1 (6 bases). V dropped 0 bases and J dropped 0 bases, with 12 bases sitting between them. The CDR3 loop spans 17 amino acids. Germline CDR1 ENHRY, CDR2 SYGVKD. The CDR3 sequence: CAISESDSLSSGNTIYF. For the CDR3, the DNA is TGTGCCATCAGTGAGTCGGACAGCTTGAGCTCTGGAAACACCATATATTTT.

This chain connects TRBV6-4 to TRBJ2-3; 7 nucleotides align to TRBD1. The trim removed 4 bases at V and 1 base at J, leaving 2 bases unmatched. This CDR3 has 14 residues. Germline loops: CDR1 MRHNA, CDR2 SNTAGT. CDR3 coding DNA: TGTGCCAGCAGTGTCGGACAGGGCACAGATACGCAGTATTTT. Residues: CASSVGQGTDTQYF.

The J gene is TRBJ2-3, the V gene TRBV4-3, with TRBD2 matching 11 bases. CDR3 length: 17 amino acids. Germline CDR1 and CDR2: LGHNA and YSLEER. The V and J ends lost 0 bases and 2 bases, in that order; junction bases with no gene match: 4. For the CDR3, the DNA is TGCGCCAGCAGCCAAGATACTAGCGGGGGCCACACAGATACGCAGTATTTT. Translating it yields CASSQDTSGGHTDTQYF.

This clone was seen a few times. The chain combines TRBV19 with TRBJ2-3; TRBD1 aligns across 10 bases. Germline CDR1 and CDR2: LNHDA and SQIVND (reference sequence). The junction had 7 bases not matched to a gene; V was cut back by 5 bases and J by 5 bases. The CDR3 consists of 15 residues. The CDR3 DNA sequence: TGTGCCAGTAGTCTGTCGACAGGGGGCCAAGATACGCAGTATTTT. It is translated as CASSLSTGGQDTQYF.

This clone was counted between two and nine times. This chain links TRBV6-6 with TRBJ2-2; 8 nucleotides align to TRBD1. Trimming at V came to 10 bases and at J to 1 base, leaving 11 bases not matched to a gene. This CDR3 comprises 16 residues. Germline CDR1 and CDR2: MNHNY and SVGAGI (reference sequence). For the CDR3, the DNA is TGTGCCACAGGGGATCAGGGGGCTGGGAACACCGGGGAGCTGTTTTTT. Translation gives CATGDQGAGNTGELFF.

The rearrangement links TRBV15 to TRBJ1-5; D unresolved. Trimming removed 1 base from V and 4 bases from J, with 11 bases in between. This CDR3 comprises 15 residues. The germline gives CDR1 LNHNV, CDR2 YYDKDF (reference sequence). The CDR3 sequence is CATSRVVVINQPQHF. In DNA, the CDR3 is TGTGCCACCAGCAGAGTCGTAGTTATTAATCAGCCCCAGCATTTT. Full variable domain (outside the CDR3, taken from reference TRBV15 and TRBJ1-5): DAMVIQNPRYQVTQFGKPVTLSCSQTLNHNVMYWYQQKSSQAPKLLFHYYDKDFNNEADTPDNFQSRRPNTSFCFLDIRSPGLGDTAMYLCATSRVVVINQPQHFGDGTRLSIL.

The V call is TRBV6-5, the J call TRBJ1-3; the D is unclear. The CDR3 has 15 amino acids. Trimming pared 8 bases from V and 0 bases from J, leaving 14 bases between. CDR1 is MNHEY, CDR2 SVGAGI, per germline. CDR3: CASLLGRFSGNTIYF. In DNA form, the CDR3 reads TGTGCCAGCTTACTAGGGCGGTTCTCTGGAAACACCATATATTTT.

The rearrangement links TRBV6-1 to TRBJ1-2; no firm D call. The germline V gene encodes CDR1 MNHNS and CDR2 SASEGT. Trimming cost V 2 bases and J 2 bases, with 6 bases left between them. The CDR3 has 13 amino acids. The CDR3 region has the DNA TGTGCCAGCAGTGAACGGTCCAACTATGGCTACACCTTC. Encoded protein: CASSERSNYGYTF.

This chain joins TRBV7-3 and TRBJ2-1; D is ambiguous. The CDR3 runs 14 residues. V lost 5 bases and J lost 9, with 17 bases in between. Germline lookup yields CDR1 SGHTA and CDR2 FQGTGA. CDR3 in amino acids: CASSPGDLSLEQFF. DNA for the CDR3: TGTGCCAGCAGCCCCGGAGATCTTTCCCTTGAGCAGTTCTTC.

The chain links TRBV7-3 to TRBJ1-4; D gene unclear. There are 13 residues in the CDR3. V gave up 4 bases and J gave up 8 bases, with 11 bases separating them. The V gene's germline CDR1 is SGHTA and CDR2 FQGTGA. CDR3 region: CASSSQPGEKLFF. CDR3 DNA: TGTGCCAGCAGCTCCCAGCCCGGGGAAAAACTGTTTTTT.

In this sample, this clone turned up once. The chain employs TRBV11-2 and TRBJ1-2; TRBD1 matches 7 bases. The CDR3 is 16 residues long. Germline V gene lookup returns CDR1 SGHAT and CDR2 FQNNGV. Trimming at V came to 1 base and at J to 3 bases, leaving 8 bases not matched to a gene. The CDR3 spells CASSLGYRGLDYGYTF. The DNA for the CDR3 is TGTGCCAGCAGCTTAGGTTACAGGGGTCTGGACTATGGCTACACCTTC.

The chain employs TRBV28 and TRBJ2-7; 9 nucleotides align to TRBD1. J lost 4 bases, V lost 8 bases, and 3 bases had no gene match. This CDR3 spans 12 amino acids. CDR1 is MDHEN, CDR2 SYDVKM, per germline. DNA of the CDR3: TGTGCCAGCCGACAGGGGGGGTACGAGCAGTACGTC. Translated, it gives CASRQGGYEQYV.

This clone was seen more than once but under ten times. This chain uses TRBV7-9 with TRBJ1-1; 8 bases align to TRBD1. J lost 4 bases, V lost 10 bases, and 5 bases had no gene match. The CDR3 is 12 amino acids. Germline V gene sequence: CDR1 SEHNR, CDR2 FQNEAQ (reference sequence). The CDR3 nucleotides are TGTGCCACAGGGGGCGCCGTCACTGAAGCTTTCTTT. Translated, it gives CATGGAVTEAFF.

The CDR3 sequence: CASSRTAAREQYF. The DNA for the CDR3 is TGTGCCAGCAGCCGGACAGCCGCCCGAGAGCAGTACTTC. V gene TRBV14 combines with J gene TRBJ2-7; D might be TRBD1 (6 bases). The CDR3 runs to 13 residues. The germline gives CDR1 SGHDN, CDR2 FVKESK. V dropped 4 bases and J dropped 7 bases, with 14 bases sitting between them. Variable domain in full (rest from reference TRBV14 and TRBJ2-7): EAGVTQFPSHSVIEKGQTVTLRCDPISGHDNLYWYRRVMGKEIKFLLHFVKESKQDESGMPNNRFLAERTGGTYSTLKVQPAELEDSGVYFCASSRTAAREQYFGPGTRLTVT.

The chain combines TRBV27 with TRBJ2-1; 11 bases line up with TRBD2. Trimming at V came to 2 bases and at J to 4 bases, leaving 4 bases not matched to a gene. The CDR3 runs 16 residues. Per the germline V gene, CDR1 is MNHEY and CDR2 is SMNVEV (reference sequence). The CDR3 reads CASSLKGTSGYNEQFF. The CDR3 bases are TGTGCCAGCAGTTTAAAGGGGACTAGCGGATACAATGAGCAGTTCTTC.